A single sample gave rise to the 5 T cell receptor beta chains below, sequenced in a study of OX40 agonist ivuxolimab in advanced cancers. Only in-frame clones appear in the TCRdb table, and some are missing; sequencing was by immunoSEQ multiplex PCR. The sample has 55,000 to 70,000 clones; approximately 80% are singletons. The sequences come from CD4+ or CD8+ T cells sorted from blood, collected in a trial of the OX40 agonist ivuxolimab. All receptors come from an adult with an advanced solid tumor such as melanoma, head and neck, liver or kidney cancer.

V usage is TRBV4-1 and J usage is TRBJ1-5; D possibly corresponds to TRBD1 (5 bases). The V end lost 3 bases, the J end lost 6 bases, and 18 bases lay between the germline ends. The CDR3 contains 16 residues. Germline V gene sequence: CDR1 MGHRA, CDR2 YSYEKL. The CDR3 DNA sequence: TGCGCCAGCAGCCAGGCGCTTAGGGGTAGGGGTCAGCCCCAGCATTTT. This sequence encodes CASSQALRGRGQPQHF.

This chain uses TRBV5-1 with TRBJ2-1; TRBD1 agrees at 9 bases. This CDR3 region has 16 residues. Germline V gene data show CDR1 as SGHRS and CDR2 as YFSETQ. The junction had 8 bases not matched to a gene; V was cut back by 0 bases and J by 7 bases. CDR3 sequence: CASSLDRTGDGNEQFF. The CDR3 DNA follows: TGCGCCAGCAGCTTGGATCGGACAGGGGACGGGAATGAGCAGTTCTTC.

V is TRBV18 and J is TRBJ1-1; 9 positions match TRBD1. This CDR3 spans 15 amino acids. Germline V gives CDR1 KGHSH, CDR2 LQKENI. V lost 3 bases to trimming and J lost 5 bases; unmatched junction nucleotides: 7. The CDR3 reads CASSPAGQGGTEAFF. CDR3 nucleotide sequence: TGTGCCAGCTCACCTGCGGGACAGGGCGGAACTGAAGCTTTCTTT.

The rearrangement uses TRBV5-6 and TRBJ1-5, with TRBD1 as a possible D gene (6 bases). This CDR3 contains 13 residues. The V end was cut by 6 bases, the J end by 4 bases, with 11 bases between. Germline V lookup: CDR1 SGHDT, CDR2 YYEEEE. The CDR3 DNA follows: TGTGCCAGCACCTGGAGGGGGAATCAGCCCCAGCATTTT. Its translation is CASTWRGNQPQHF.

This clone was seen just once. The chain couples TRBV19 to TRBJ2-7; 7 positions match TRBD2. Germline V CDR1 and CDR2: LNHDA, SQIVND (reference sequence). This CDR3 has 15 residues. Losses at the gene ends were 1 base for V and 1 base for J; bases not matched to a gene: 4. The CDR3 reads CASSIVSGGSYEQYF. The CDR3 DNA sequence: TGTGCCAGTAGTATAGTTTCCGGGGGGTCCTACGAGCAGTACTTC.